This passage covers 15 T cell receptor beta chains from one sample sequenced in a study of CD8 T cells in Susac syndrome. The RNA input was 0.5 to 1 ug, and it was reverse transcribed with random hexamers. TCRdb reprocessed the immunoSEQ multiplex PCR reads via MiXCR and lists one record per CDR3 protein. The sample records 150,000 to 200,000 distinct CDR3 sequences, approximately 92% being singletons. Sequencing was carried out using CD4+ T cells from PBMCs. All receptors derive from a human donor in good health.

The V call is TRBV19, the J call TRBJ1-1; 7 nucleotides match TRBD1. The CDR3 contains 16 residues. Germline lookup yields CDR1 LNHDA and CDR2 SQIVND (reference sequence). V lost 7 bases and J lost 5; bases outside the gene matches: 16. The CDR3 DNA is TGTGCCAGTATCGATGATGGACAGGACCCAGATACTGAAGCTTTCTTT. Translating it yields CASIDDGQDPDTEAFF.

This chain uses TRBV3-1 with TRBJ2-5; D may match TRBD1 or TRBD2 (5 bases each). The CDR3 has 15 residues. CDR1 LGHDT and CDR2 YNNKEL come from the germline V gene (reference sequence). Trimming pared 0 bases from V and 5 bases from J, leaving 13 bases between. The chain's CDR3 is CASSQDSVWGETQYF. The DNA of the CDR3 is TGTGCCAGCAGCCAAGATTCGGTGTGGGGGGAGACCCAGTACTTC.

The chain links TRBV27 to TRBJ1-1, with D unclear. The CDR3 loop spans 13 amino acids. Per the germline V gene, CDR1 is MNHEY and CDR2 is SMNVEV (reference sequence). V was trimmed by 4 bases and J by 4 bases, leaving 10 bases between them. This chain's CDR3 is CASSYQDGTEAFF. The CDR3 nucleotides read TGTGCCAGCAGTTACCAGGACGGCACTGAAGCTTTCTTT.

V gene TRBV2 combines with J gene TRBJ1-6; D ambiguous. Germline V gene data show CDR1 as SNHLY and CDR2 as FYNNEI. The CDR3 runs 13 residues. Deletions cut 7 bases from V and 6 bases from J, with 10 bases between. The CDR3 DNA is TGTGCCAGCAAAGACGACGGTAATTCACCCCTCCACTTT. Its protein product is CASKDDGNSPLHF. The entire variable domain, with the rest obtained from reference TRBV2 and TRBJ1-6, is as follows: EPEVTQTPSHQVTQMGQEVILRCVPISNHLYFYWYRQILGQKVEFLVSFYNNEISEKSEIFDDQFSVERPDGSNFTLKIRSTKLEDSAMYFCASKDDGNSPLHFGNGTRLTVT.

The V and J genes are TRBV29-1 and TRBJ1-1; no definite D call. Trimming took off 4 bases at V and 3 bases at J, with 6 bases between the two ends. The germline gives CDR1 SQVTM, CDR2 ANQGSEA. The CDR3 covers 11 residues. In DNA, the CDR3 is TGCAGCGTTGGCGGGTACACTGAAGCTTTCTTT. This translates into CSVGGYTEAFF.

The V call is TRBV10-3, the J call TRBJ2-3, with 8 bases matching TRBD1. Trimming at V came to 6 bases and at J to 4 bases, leaving 6 bases not matched to a gene. Per the germline V gene, CDR1 is ENHRY and CDR2 is SYGVKD. CDR3 length: 14 amino acids. CDR3 in DNA: TGTGCCATCAGGGGCGACAGGGGCCCAGATACGCAGTATTTT. The encoded protein is CAIRGDRGPDTQYF.

V gene TRBV6-2 or TRBV6-3 combines with J gene TRBJ1-5; D might be TRBD1 (6 bases). V was cut by 4 bases and J by 1 base, with 14 bases left in between. Germline V CDR1 and CDR2: MNHEY, SVGEGT. This CDR3 contains 16 residues. The CDR3, as DNA: TGTGCCAGCAGTTCCCCCCGAGGGGGAAGCAATCAGCCCCAGCATTTT. The encoded protein is CASSSPRGGSNQPQHF.

The chain uses TRBV5-1 and TRBJ2-7; 7 bases fit TRBD1. CDR3 size: 13 residues. Germline values: CDR1 SGHRS, CDR2 YFSETQ. After removal of 4 bases from V and 2 bases from J, the junction contained 3 bases not matched to a gene. CDR3 bases: TGCGCCAGCAGCGACGGGACAGCCTACGAGCAGTACTTC. Its protein product is CASSDGTAYEQYF.

This rearrangement joins TRBV23-1 to TRBJ2-5, with 8 bases that match TRBD2. TRBV23-1 is reported as an ORF; its role is uncertain. This CDR3 comprises 15 residues. The J segment lost 5 bases and the V segment lost 10 bases, leaving 15 bases of the junction unmatched. CDR3 in DNA: TGCGCCATTGCAACTAGCGGAGGTGCTCGGGAGACCCAGTACTTC. Translation gives CAIATSGGARETQYF.

This chain uses TRBV20-1 with TRBJ1-6; 7 bases are shared with TRBD1. Trimming removed 6 bases from V and 9 bases from J; junction bases left unmatched: 14. The CDR3 is 15 residues long. Germline CDR1 DFQATT, CDR2 SNEGSKA (reference sequence). The CDR3 DNA is TGCAGTGCGAGCGAACAGGGGACTCGGCTTTCACCCCTCCACTTT. Amino acids: CSASEQGTRLSPLHF.

For the CDR3, the DNA is TGTGCCAGCAGCCCGGGACTAGCGGGGGTTCTGAAAGAGACCCAGTACTTC. Protein product: CASSPGLAGVLKETQYF. The chain carries TRBV7-9 and TRBJ2-5; 14 bases line up with TRBD2. CDR3 size: 17 residues. The J segment lost 3 bases and the V segment lost 5 bases, leaving 8 bases of the junction unmatched. CDR1 SEHNR and CDR2 FQNEAQ come from the germline V gene (reference sequence).

This sequence joins TRBV29-1 and TRBJ2-5; 8 positions agree with TRBD1. The germline V gene has CDR1 SQVTM and CDR2 ANQGSEA. J was trimmed by 2 bases and V by 5 bases; bases with no gene match: 7. The CDR3 consists of 14 residues. The CDR3 loop reads CSVTRTGLQETQYF. CDR3 sequence (DNA): TGCAGCGTTACTCGGACAGGGTTGCAAGAGACCCAGTACTTC.

The chain couples TRBV5-4 to TRBJ2-4; D is unclear. The CDR3 consists of 15 residues. The germline V gene has CDR1 SGHNT and CDR2 YYREEE (reference sequence). The V and J ends lost 0 bases and 2 bases respectively, with 9 bases between them. DNA for the CDR3: TGTGCCAGCAGCTTGGCGGGCGTACCCAAAAACATTCAGTACTTC. Its protein product is CASSLAGVPKNIQYF.

The gene calls are TRBV12-3 or TRBV12-4 and TRBJ1-2; 7 bases match TRBD1. V shed 3 bases, J shed 4 bases, and the junction held 5 bases outside the gene matches. This CDR3 has 14 amino acids. The CDR3 loop is CASSLVRGSYGYTF. CDR3 coding DNA: TGTGCCAGCAGTTTGGTCAGGGGGTCCTATGGCTACACCTTC.

V and J are TRBV6-2 or TRBV6-3 and TRBJ2-7; D gene unclear. The CDR3 is 12 residues long. Trimming took off 6 bases at V and 3 bases at J, with 9 bases between the two ends. Germline V CDR1 and CDR2: MNHEY, SVGEGT. This CDR3 reads CASRSDDYEQYF. The CDR3, as DNA: TGTGCCAGCAGATCGGACGACTACGAGCAGTACTTC.